A single sample is the source of the 9 T cell receptor beta chains below, sequenced in a study of T cells in localized non-small cell lung cancer. TCRdb keeps only in-frame clones here, not all; method: immunoSEQ multiplex PCR. In the table there are around 15,000 clones, 90% of which are singletons. The sequencing here drew on peripheral blood mononuclear cells, taken before any cancer treatment. Receptors were obtained from a woman aged 40-69 years with stage III lung adenocarcinoma.

The chain joins TRBV19 to TRBJ1-3; 7 bases are shared with TRBD1. The CDR3 consists of 15 residues. The germline V gene has CDR1 LNHDA and CDR2 SQIVND (reference sequence). With 8 bases clipped from V and 1 base from J, the junction kept 8 bases outside the gene matches. The chain's CDR3 is CASRRQGESGNTIYF. The CDR3 bases are TGTGCCAGTCGGAGACAGGGAGAATCTGGAAACACCATATATTTT.

The chain links TRBV18 to TRBJ2-5; D is uncertain. Trimming took off 3 bases at V and 1 base at J, with 6 bases between the two ends. The CDR3 contains 13 residues. Germline V lookup: CDR1 KGHSH, CDR2 LQKENI. In nucleotides, the CDR3 is TGTGCCAGCTCACCGGGCGGCCAAGAGACCCAGTACTTC. Translating gives CASSPGGQETQYF.

CDR3 region: CASSTVRGNTIYF. The CDR3 nucleotides read TGTGCCAGCAGCACCGTCAGGGGAAACACCATATATTTT. The V gene is TRBV7-2, the J gene TRBJ1-3; D gene uncertain. CDR3 length equals 13 residues. Trimming took off 5 bases at V and 4 bases at J, with 9 bases between the two ends. Germline V gene lookup returns CDR1 SGHTA and CDR2 FQGNSA.

For the CDR3, the DNA is TGTGCCAGCAGCGGGACCCGGACAGGGTTGAGCACAGATACGCAGTATTTT. Translating it yields CASSGTRTGLSTDTQYF. V and J are TRBV7-6 and TRBJ2-3; 8 bases are a match to TRBD1. Losses at the gene ends were 5 bases for V and 0 bases for J; bases not matched to a gene: 10. Germline CDR1 reads SGHVS; CDR2 reads FNYEAQ. The CDR3 consists of 17 residues.

This chain connects TRBV5-4 to TRBJ2-1; 8 bases are a match to TRBD2. Looked up from germline, CDR1 is SGHNT and CDR2 is YYREEE (reference sequence). Trimming cost V 4 bases and J 6 bases; bases outside gene matches: 9. The CDR3 length is 15 residues. DNA of the CDR3: TGTGCCAGCAGCACCCGGGGTAGCGGGGTCAATGAGCAGTTCTTC. It is translated as CASSTRGSGVNEQFF.

The chain has TRBV18 and TRBJ2-6; possible D gene TRBD1, 6 bases. The germline gives CDR1 KGHSH, CDR2 LQKENI. Trimming pared 3 bases from V and 0 bases from J, leaving 21 bases between. This CDR3 contains 20 residues. CDR3: CASSPAGPTGSSSGANVLTF. DNA for the CDR3: TGTGCCAGCTCACCCGCGGGCCCGACAGGATCCTCCTCTGGGGCCAACGTCCTGACTTTC.

The rearrangement uses TRBV11-3 and TRBJ1-1, with D hard to call. Germline-derived CDR1 and CDR2 are SGHNT and YENEEA. The CDR3 has 11 amino acids. Trimming left V 3 bases short and J 7 bases short, with 6 bases between. CDR3 DNA sequence: TGTGCCAGCAGCTTGGAGGGTGAAGCTTTCTTT. Its protein is CASSLEGEAFF.

This chain uses TRBV28 with TRBJ2-5; D gene uncertain. Germline V CDR1 and CDR2: MDHEN, SYDVKM. V was shortened by 5 bases and J by 1 base, with 5 bases between the two germline ends. The CDR3 length is 12 residues. The CDR3 DNA is TGTGCCAGCAGTCGAGGCCAAGAGACCCAGTACTTC. Its translation: CASSRGQETQYF.

This clone came up a few times. The chain has TRBV28 and TRBJ1-3; D is ambiguous. The germline V gene has CDR1 MDHEN and CDR2 SYDVKM. Trimming left V 5 bases short and J 9 bases short, with 17 bases between. The CDR3 loop spans 14 amino acids. The CDR3 bases are TGTGCCAGCAGTGCCGCCGATTCAGCGGGCACCATATATTTT. Amino acid sequence: CASSAADSAGTIYF.